What follows are 18 T cell receptor beta chains derived from one specimen sequenced in a study of glioma-infiltrating T cells after dendritic cell vaccination. Profiled with immunoSEQ multiplex PCR; TCRdb holds only in-frame clones, not every one. The sample records just under 60,000 clones, about 80% being singletons. This sample's time point: after dendritic cell vaccination, including at tumor progression/relapse. The sample in question was blood, obtained after dendritic cell vaccination. The receptors here all came from a human donor with glioblastoma.

The V call is TRBV19, the J call TRBJ1-2; 10 nucleotides match TRBD1. The V segment lost 2 bases and the J segment 2 bases; nucleotides outside the gene matches: 8. This CDR3 comprises 17 residues. Germline CDR1 is LNHDA and CDR2 is SQIVND (reference sequence). Written as DNA, the CDR3 is TGTGCCAGTAGTATAAGAACGGGACAGGGGACAAACTATGGCTACACCTTC. This gives the protein CASSIRTGQGTNYGYTF.

V is TRBV30 and J is TRBJ1-3; D is perhaps TRBD1 (6 bases). CDR3 length equals 12 residues. CDR1 is GTSNPN and CDR2 is SVGIG in the germline V gene (reference sequence). Trimming cost V 4 bases and J 5 bases, with 9 bases left between them. The CDR3 DNA reads TGTGCCTGGACAAGGGACAGAAACACCATATATTTT. Translation: CAWTRDRNTIYF. The variable domain in full, completed from reference TRBV30 and TRBJ1-3, reads SQTIHQWPATLVQPVGSPLSLECTVEGTSNPNLYWYRQAAGRGLQLLFYSVGIGQISSEVPQNLSASRPQDRQFILSSKKLLLSDSGFYLCAWTRDRNTIYFGEGSWLTVV.

The chain has TRBV6-5 and TRBJ2-1; 8 positions agree with TRBD1. CDR1 is MNHEY, CDR2 SVGAGI, per germline. Losses at the gene ends were 5 bases for V and 5 bases for J; bases not matched to a gene: 2. This CDR3 is 13 amino acids long. The CDR3 is CASSGQGHNEQFF. The CDR3 DNA reads as TGTGCCAGCAGTGGACAGGGACACAATGAGCAGTTCTTC.

The DNA for the CDR3 is TGTGCCAGCAGCCTGGACAGGGATGGTTCACCCCTCCACTTT. Its translation: CASSLDRDGSPLHF. The chain uses TRBV6-4 and TRBJ1-6; TRBD1 aligns across 8 bases. This CDR3 comprises 14 residues. Germline loops: CDR1 MRHNA, CDR2 SNTAGT. After removal of 6 bases from V and 9 bases from J, the junction contained 7 bases not matched to a gene.

The chain recombines TRBV13 with TRBJ2-6; 7 nucleotides align to TRBD1. J lost 2 bases, V lost 6 bases, and 4 bases had no gene match. Germline CDR1 and CDR2: PRHDT and FYEKMQ (reference sequence). This CDR3 spans 15 amino acids. CDR3 nucleotides: TGTGCCAGCAGTCAAGACAGGGCTGGGGCCAACGTCCTGACTTTC. This sequence encodes CASSQDRAGANVLTF.

This sequence joins TRBV6-5 and TRBJ2-7, with D tentatively TRBD2 (5 bases). Trimming stripped 7 bases from V and 2 bases from J, with 12 bases between. Per germline, CDR1 MNHEY and CDR2 SVGAGI. The CDR3 is 13 residues long. The CDR3 DNA reads as TGTGCCAGCACCAAGGACGGGACCTACGAGCAGTACTTC. Translating gives CASTKDGTYEQYF.

V gene TRBV5-1 combines with J gene TRBJ2-5; D is perhaps TRBD2 (5 bases). V lost 4 bases and J lost 2, with 12 bases in between. Germline CDR1 and CDR2: SGHRS and YFSETQ. The CDR3 is made up of 14 amino acids. The CDR3, as DNA: TGCGCCAGCAGCCAGAGGAGGAGTCAAGAGACCCAGTACTTC. Translating it yields CASSQRRSQETQYF. Drawing the rest from reference TRBV5-1 and TRBJ2-5, the complete variable domain is KAGVTQTPRYLIKTRGQQVTLSCSPISGHRSVSWYQQTPGQGLQFLFEYFSETQRNKGNFPGRFSGRQFSNSRSEMNVSTLELGDSALYLCASSQRRSQETQYFGPGTRLLVL.

This rearrangement joins TRBV18 to TRBJ1-1; D might be TRBD1 (5 bases). CDR1 is KGHSH, CDR2 LQKENI, per germline. The CDR3 spans 16 residues. Trimming stripped 2 bases from V and 2 bases from J, with 15 bases between. As DNA, the CDR3 is TGTGCCAGCTCACCAACTAGCCAGGGAGCCAACACTGAAGCTTTCTTT. This translates into CASSPTSQGANTEAFF. Complete variable domain (other parts from reference TRBV18 and TRBJ1-1): NAGVMQNPRHLVRRRGQEARLRCSPMKGHSHVYWYRQLPEEGLKFMVYLQKENIIDESGMPKERFSAEFPKEGPSILRIQQVVRGDSAAYFCASSPTSQGANTEAFFGQGTRLTVV.

This clone was recorded only once. The genes are TRBV6-4 and TRBJ1-5; D is perhaps TRBD1 (5 bases). This CDR3 is 15 amino acids long. V lost 6 bases, J lost 6 bases, and 18 bases lay in between. The germline CDR1 and CDR2 sequences are MRHNA and SNTAGT. CDR3 nucleotides: TGTGCCAGCAGGGAAGCTCCAGGGTCGGGTCAGCCCCAGCATTTT. It codes for CASREAPGSGQPQHF.

This sequence joins TRBV27 and TRBJ1-2, with D possibly matching TRBD1 (6 bases). V lost 5 bases to trimming and J lost 6 bases, with 13 bases between them. Germline CDR1 and CDR2: MNHEY and SMNVEV (reference sequence). CDR3 length equals 13 residues. In DNA, the CDR3 is TGTGCCAGCAGTGAAGGGGGTCCTAATGGCTACACCTTC. Translated: CASSEGGPNGYTF.

This clone has a handful of counts. The chain employs TRBV5-4 and TRBJ1-2; 8 bases align to TRBD1. The length of the CDR3 is 14 residues. Germline CDR1 is SGHNT and CDR2 is YYREEE (reference sequence). J gave up 8 bases and V 2 bases, and 8 bases lay outside the gene matches. CDR3 region: CASSFSGGARGYTF. The CDR3 DNA is TGTGCCAGCAGCTTCTCAGGGGGCGCTAGAGGCTACACCTTC.

The V call is TRBV29-1, the J call TRBJ1-1; D uncertain. Germline V CDR1 and CDR2: SQVTM, ANQGSEA. The germline V and J ends were trimmed by 6 bases and 1 base, with 3 bases remaining between them. CDR3 size: 10 residues. Here the CDR3 DNA reads TGCAGCGTGGCGAACACTGAAGCTTTCTTT. Protein product: CSVANTEAFF.

The chain couples TRBV19 to TRBJ1-1; TRBD1 matches 7 bases. The V gene end was trimmed by 1 base and the J gene end by 5 bases; junction bases not matched to a gene: 25. There are 21 residues in the CDR3. The V gene's germline CDR1 is LNHDA and CDR2 SQIVND (reference sequence). The CDR3, as DNA: TGTGCCAGTAGTATAGTCAAGGTCCCAGGGGGAGTGTTGCGTGGTTGGACTGAAGCTTTCTTT. It is translated as CASSIVKVPGGVLRGWTEAFF.

This CDR3 reads CASSPDRVNEKLFF. DNA of the CDR3: TGTGCCAGCAGTCCTGACAGGGTTAATGAAAAACTGTTTTTT. The rearrangement joins TRBV2 to TRBJ1-4, with TRBD1 matching 7 bases. Losses at the gene ends were 5 bases for V and 4 bases for J; bases not matched to a gene: 4. Germline loops: CDR1 SNHLY, CDR2 FYNNEI. The CDR3 runs to 14 residues.

The chain joins TRBV27 to TRBJ2-5, with TRBD2 as a possible D gene (7 bases). Germline assignment: CDR1 MNHEY and CDR2 SMNVEV (reference sequence). The V end was cut by 4 bases, the J end by 5 bases, with 23 bases between. The CDR3 has 17 residues. CDR3 amino acids: CASSSLRRGGRGETQYF. CDR3 bases: TGTGCCAGCAGTTCCCTCCGAAGGGGGGGCCGGGGGGAGACCCAGTACTTC.

V gene TRBV6-6 combines with J gene TRBJ2-5, with D tentatively TRBD1 (6 bases). The germline V gene has CDR1 MNHNY and CDR2 SVGAGI (reference sequence). The CDR3 has 13 residues. The V end was cut by 4 bases, the J end by 5 bases, with 11 bases between. The DNA for the CDR3 is TGTGCCAGCAGTTTACAGGGCCGGGAGACCCAGTACTTC. It is translated as CASSLQGRETQYF.

V usage is TRBV7-9 and J usage is TRBJ2-3; 12 bases are shared with TRBD2. CDR1 and CDR2 from the germline V gene are SEHNR and FQNEAQ (reference sequence). This CDR3 region has 18 residues. V trimming: 3 bases; J trimming: 1 base; junction bases outside the gene matches: 8. In nucleotides, the CDR3 is TGTGCCAGCAGCTTGGCTAGCGGGGGGGCCGGGGGCACAGATACGCAGTATTTT. Translation gives CASSLASGGAGGTDTQYF.

V gene TRBV7-9 combines with J gene TRBJ1-1, with 7 bases fitting TRBD1. The V gene end was trimmed by 5 bases and the J gene end by 5 bases; junction bases not matched to a gene: 11. The CDR3 totals 15 residues. Germline loops: CDR1 SEHNR, CDR2 FQNEAQ (reference sequence). The CDR3 here is CASSTYTGVQTEAFF. The CDR3 coding sequence is TGTGCCAGCAGCACCTACACAGGGGTTCAGACTGAAGCTTTCTTT. The full variable domain, in which reference TRBV7-9 and TRBJ1-1 provide the parts outside the CDR3, is DTGVSQNPRHKITKRGQNVTFRCDPISEHNRLYWYRQTLGQGPEFLTYFQNEAQLEKSRLLSDRFSAERPKGSFSTLEIQRTEQGDSAMYLCASSTYTGVQTEAFFGQGTRLTVV.